This T cell receptor beta chain was recovered during a study of preoperative IRX-2 immunotherapy in early breast cancer. This table comes from immunoSEQ multiplex PCR, and its TCRdb copy is limited to in-frame clones, with some not included. Of about 27,000 clones in the sample, around 75% were seen once. Germline CDR1 reads SGHNT; CDR2 reads YENEEA. The CDR3 sequence is 16 residues long. Unmatched junction bases numbered 3, after V lost 0 bases and J lost 0 bases. Treatment of the sample: preoperative locoregional IRX-2 cytokine immunotherapy. Preoperative locoregional IRX-2 cytokine immunotherapy was tested in the phase Ib source study.

This sequence was found in a human donor with breast cancer. The V call is TRBV11-3, the J call TRBJ1-1, with 8 bases that match TRBD1. The sample here was lymph node tissue, taken before IRX-2 immunotherapy. The CDR3 here is CASSLELTGVNTEAFF. In DNA form, the CDR3 reads TGTGCCAGCAGCTTAGAGCTGACAGGGGTGAACACTGAAGCTTTCTTT.